Listed below are T cell receptor beta chains from one sample, sequenced in a study of blood T cell repertoires in COVID-19. Produced via immunoSEQ multiplex PCR; TCRdb's table is partial and in-frame only. The data contain about 240,000 clones, more than 85% of them singletons. Sequenced input: PBMCs or T cells enriched from blood (not recorded which). These receptor sequences come from a woman in her twenties or thirties who had recovered from COVID-19. The CDR3 runs from the conserved cysteine through the conserved F or W. D genes are given only for firm matches. The size of a clone is reported for some rows only, either as once, few or many, or as a class for expanded clones.

cdr3_length	v_call	d_call	j_call	clone_size	cdr3_nt	cdr3_aa
14	TRBV5-1	TRBD1	TRBJ2-5	.	TGCGCCAGCAGCACTCGGGACAGCCAAGAGACCCAGTACTTC	CASSTRDSQETQYF
16	TRBV2	TRBD1	TRBJ1-4	.	TGTGCCAGCAGTGTAAATCGACAGGGGACTAATGAAAAACTGTTTTTT	CASSVNRQGTNEKLFF
15	TRBV4-2	TRBD2	TRBJ2-1	.	TGTGCCAGCAGCCAGGCCCCGGGACTAGCCTATGAGCAGTTCTTC	CASSQAPGLAYEQFF
14	TRBV11-2	.	TRBJ1-2	.	TGTGCCAGCAGCTTAGGGCAGGTTGACTATGGCTACACCTTC	CASSLGQVDYGYTF
15	TRBV3-1/TRBV3-2	TRBD1	TRBJ1-5	.	TGTGCCAGCAGCCCCCGACAGGGCGCGAATCAGCCCCAGCATTTT	CASSPRQGANQPQHF
13	TRBV18	TRBD1	TRBJ1-1	.	TGTGCCAGCTCACCGCAGGGGGCGACTGAAGCTTTCTTT	CASSPQGATEAFF
17	TRBV7-9	.	TRBJ1-2	.	TGTGCCAGCAGCGAAGGGTCCCCGCGCGGGGGCGACTATGGCTACACCTTC	CASSEGSPRGGDYGYTF
14	TRBV28	.	TRBJ1-5	.	TGTGCCAGCAGCCGCGACGGGTTGAATCAGCCCCAGCATTTT	CASSRDGLNQPQHF
14	TRBV7-2	.	TRBJ2-3	.	TGTGCCAGCAGCTTAGGGCTAGCCTCAGATACGCAGTATTTT	CASSLGLASDTQYF
14	TRBV7-8	TRBD2	TRBJ2-1	.	TGTGCCAGCAGTACTAGCGGGAGAAAAAATGAGCAGTTCTTC	CASSTSGRKNEQFF
14	TRBV18	TRBD1	TRBJ2-7	.	TGTGCCAGCTCACCAGGGACAGCTTCCTACGAGCAGTACTTC	CASSPGTASYEQYF
14	TRBV5-5	TRBD1	TRBJ2-5	.	TGTGCCAGCAGCTCAGGGACAGTTCAAGAGACCCAGTACTTC	CASSSGTVQETQYF
15	TRBV19	.	TRBJ2-1	.	TGTGCCAGTAGTATAGATCTGCGGGACTACAATGAGCAGTTCTTC	CASSIDLRDYNEQFF
13	TRBV5-4	.	TRBJ1-4	.	TGTGCCAGCATGGCGGCAACTAATGAAAAACTGTTTTTT	CASMAATNEKLFF
14	TRBV28	.	TRBJ1-2	.	TGTGCCAGCAGTTTGGTGCAGGGGCCCTATGGCTACACCTTC	CASSLVQGPYGYTF
15	TRBV13	.	TRBJ2-4	.	TGTGCCAGCAGCCTTCGACAGTTTGCCAAAAACATTCAGTACTTC	CASSLRQFAKNIQYF
16	TRBV28	.	TRBJ1-5	.	TGTGCCAGCAGCCAATGGGGAGGAGTCAGCAATCAGCCCCAGCATTTT	CASSQWGGVSNQPQHF
11	TRBV30	.	TRBJ2-5	.	TGTGCCTGGGAGGGCGGGGTCACCCAGTACTTC	CAWEGGVTQYF
15	TRBV10-3	TRBD2	TRBJ2-2	.	TGTGCCATCAGTGATAAGCGGGAGATCACCGGGGAGCTGTTTTTT	CAISDKREITGELFF
17	TRBV6-2/TRBV6-3	TRBD1	TRBJ1-1	.	TGTGCCAGCAGTCCGACCCTTGACAGGGGATGGAACACTGAAGCTTTCTTT	CASSPTLDRGWNTEAFF
13	TRBV5-1	.	TRBJ1-1	few	TGCGCCAGCAGCGGTAGGGACATCACTGAAGCTTTCTTT	CASSGRDITEAFF
17	TRBV4-3	TRBD2	TRBJ2-1	.	TGCGCCAGCAGCCAATCGTCAACCCGGACTAGGTACAATGAGCAGTTCTTC	CASSQSSTRTRYNEQFF
15	TRBV28	TRBD1	TRBJ1-1	few	TGTGCCAGCAGTTGGACAGGGGGCGGGTACACTGAAGCTTTCTTT	CASSWTGGGYTEAFF
15	TRBV5-6	TRBD1	TRBJ1-5	.	TGTGCCAGCAGCTCTCAGGGGGTTGGTAATCAGCCCCAGCATTTT	CASSSQGVGNQPQHF
15	TRBV2	TRBD1	TRBJ1-5	.	TGTGCCAGCAACCCGGGACAGGGGGAGAATCAGCCCCAGCATTTT	CASNPGQGENQPQHF
16	TRBV7-9	TRBD2	TRBJ2-1	.	TGTGCCAGCAGCACGCGGGGGAGCGGGAGAGTAGATGAGCAGTTCTTC	CASSTRGSGRVDEQFF
14	TRBV5-5	.	TRBJ1-2	.	TGTGCCAGCAGCTTGTTGTCAGGGGAGTATGGCTACACCTTC	CASSLLSGEYGYTF
15	TRBV6-2/TRBV6-3	.	TRBJ2-2	.	TGTGCCAGCAGTTTAAGTCTGGGGAGCACCGGGGAGCTGTTTTTT	CASSLSLGSTGELFF
15	TRBV6-5	.	TRBJ2-7	.	TGTGCCAGCAGTTACTCGGCGGGGACCTCCTACGAGCAGTACTTC	CASSYSAGTSYEQYF
15	TRBV7-9	TRBD1	TRBJ1-1	.	TGTGCCAGCAGCTATTACAGGGGAGTGAACACTGAAGCTTTCTTT	CASSYYRGVNTEAFF
13	TRBV18	.	TRBJ1-1	.	TGTGCCAGCCTAAGACACCGGAACACTGAAGCTTTCTTT	CASLRHRNTEAFF
14	TRBV28	.	TRBJ2-7	.	TGTGCCAGCAGTTCCCGCCCCCGGGCCTACGAGCAGTACTTC	CASSSRPRAYEQYF
14	TRBV9	.	TRBJ1-2	.	TGTGCCAGCAGCCCCAGCGGTGGGGGGTATGGCTACACCTTC	CASSPSGGGYGYTF
11	TRBV20-1	.	TRBJ2-5	.	TGCAGTGCTAGGGGGCGGGAGACCCAGTACTTC	CSARGRETQYF
16	TRBV4-2	TRBD2	TRBJ2-3	.	TGTGCCAGCAGCCAAGTAGCGGGAGAGGGCGCAGATACGCAGTATTTT	CASSQVAGEGADTQYF
16	TRBV27	.	TRBJ1-1	.	TGTGCCAGCAGTTCCCGCCCGTCAACAGGGAAAAACGAAGCTTTCTTT	CASSSRPSTGKNEAFF
15	TRBV10-3	TRBD1	TRBJ1-1	.	TGTGCCATCAGTGGAGACAGGGGTTATGACACTGAAGCTTTCTTT	CAISGDRGYDTEAFF
15	TRBV24-1	.	TRBJ1-1	.	TGTGCCACCAGTGGGCCCTCCGGGAGGGGGACTGAAGCTTTCTTT	CATSGPSGRGTEAFF
16	TRBV28	TRBD1	TRBJ2-7	.	TGTGCCAGCACCACTTACAGGGGCACTAGCTCCTACGAGCAGTACTTC	CASTTYRGTSSYEQYF
13	TRBV30	TRBD2	TRBJ2-1	few	TGTGCCTCTTCCAGCGGGAGTCTAAATGAGCAGTTCTTC	CASSSGSLNEQFF
18	TRBV27	.	TRBJ1-6	.	TGTGCCAGCAGTTTACGGTCTTCGGCGAGGGCGAATAATTCACCCCTCCACTTT	CASSLRSSARANNSPLHF
15	TRBV10-3	.	TRBJ1-5	.	TGTGCCATCAGTGAAGAAGGCGGTAGCAATCAGCCCCAGCATTTT	CAISEEGGSNQPQHF
15	TRBV7-3	.	TRBJ1-1	few	TGTGCCAGCAGCTTGGACGGGATCCCGGGCACTGAAGCTTTCTTT	CASSLDGIPGTEAFF
16	TRBV28	TRBD1	TRBJ1-2	.	TGTGCCAGCAGTTTAGGTGTACAGGGGACGGAGGATGGCTACACCTTC	CASSLGVQGTEDGYTF
13	TRBV24-1	.	TRBJ2-1	.	TGTGCCACCAGCCGGCCTCAGGGAAATGAGCAGTTCTTC	CATSRPQGNEQFF
15	TRBV28	TRBD2	TRBJ2-1	.	TGTGCCAGCAGCCGGGGACTAGACCTAAAACGTGAGCAGTTCTTC	CASSRGLDLKREQFF
18	TRBV28	TRBD1	TRBJ2-3	.	TGTGCCAGCAATAATCCACCGGGGACAGCGGATAGGGCAGATACGCAGTATTTT	CASNNPPGTADRADTQYF